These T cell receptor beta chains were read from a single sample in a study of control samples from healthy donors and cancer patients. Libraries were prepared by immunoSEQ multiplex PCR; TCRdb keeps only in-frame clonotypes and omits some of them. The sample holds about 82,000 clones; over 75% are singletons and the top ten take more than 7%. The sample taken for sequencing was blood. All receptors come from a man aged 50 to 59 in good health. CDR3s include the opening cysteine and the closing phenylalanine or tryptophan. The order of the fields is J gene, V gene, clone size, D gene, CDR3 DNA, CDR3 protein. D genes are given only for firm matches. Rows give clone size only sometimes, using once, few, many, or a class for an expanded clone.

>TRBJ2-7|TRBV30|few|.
TGTGCCTGGAGTGTGAGGGTATCGTTTTCTTACGAGCAGTACTTC
CAWSVRVSFSYEQYF
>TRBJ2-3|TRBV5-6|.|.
TGTGCCAGCAGGAGGGGGGGATTTAGCACAGATACGCAGTATTTT
CASRRGGFSTDTQYF
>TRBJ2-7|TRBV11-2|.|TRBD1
TGTGCCAGCAGCTTAGGCTATTTCCGGGACAGGGACTTCGAGCAGTACTTC
CASSLGYFRDRDFEQYF
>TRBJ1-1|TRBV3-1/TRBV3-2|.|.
TGTGCCAGCAGCCCCTCGCAGGTGAGGGGCACTGAAGCTTTCTTT
CASSPSQVRGTEAFF
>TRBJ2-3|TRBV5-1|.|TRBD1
TGCGCCAGCAGCTTACAGGGGTTTGGGGATACGCAGTATTTT
CASSLQGFGDTQYF
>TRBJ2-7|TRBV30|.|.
TGTGCCTGGAGTTTCGGACGATACGAGCAGTACTTC
CAWSFGRYEQYF
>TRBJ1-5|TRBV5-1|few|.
TGCGCCAGCAGCTTGGGACAGCGGAATCAGCCCCAGCATTTT
CASSLGQRNQPQHF
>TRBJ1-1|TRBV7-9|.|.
TGTGCCAGCAGCCCCCCCAATCCCACGGGCGAAGCTTTCTTT
CASSPPNPTGEAFF
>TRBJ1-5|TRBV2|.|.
TGTGCCAGCACCCTGCGGGGGGGGCAGGAGCCCCAGCATTTT
CASTLRGGQEPQHF
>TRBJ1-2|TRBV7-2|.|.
TGTGCCAGCAGCCCCGATCTAAATGGCTACACCTTC
CASSPDLNGYTF
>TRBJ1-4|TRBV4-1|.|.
TGCGCCAGCAGCCGGGTCAATGAAAAACTGTTTTTT
CASSRVNEKLFF
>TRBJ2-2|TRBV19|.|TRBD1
TGTGCCAGTACCCAGACAGGGTCCGGGGAGCTGTTTTTT
CASTQTGSGELFF
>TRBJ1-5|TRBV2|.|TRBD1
TGTGCCAGCAGTTCAGACAGGGGGCTCGGTCAGCCCCAGCATTTT
CASSSDRGLGQPQHF
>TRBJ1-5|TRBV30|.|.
TGTGCCTGGAGAGGGGATGGCAATCAGCCCCAGCATTTT
CAWRGDGNQPQHF
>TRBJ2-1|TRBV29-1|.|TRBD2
TGCAGCGTTGCTCCCGCAATAGCGGGGTACAATGAGCAGTTCTTC
CSVAPAIAGYNEQFF
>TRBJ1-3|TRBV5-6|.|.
TGTGCCAGCGGAAGGTACGGGAGCTCTGGAAACACCATATATTTT
CASGRYGSSGNTIYF
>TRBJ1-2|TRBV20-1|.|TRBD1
TGCAGTGCTCGGACAGGGGACGGCTACACCTTC
CSARTGDGYTF
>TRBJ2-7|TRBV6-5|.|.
TGTGCCAGCAAGGCGGGGTATAGCTCCTACGAGCAGTACTTC
CASKAGYSSYEQYF
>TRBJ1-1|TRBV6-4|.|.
TGTGCCAGCAGTGACCATGGAGGGGTCGCTTTCTTT
CASSDHGGVAFF
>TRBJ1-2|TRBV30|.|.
TGTGCCTGGAGCCCGAGTGGCTACACCTTC
CAWSPSGYTF
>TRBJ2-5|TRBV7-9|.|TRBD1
TGTGCCAGCAGCTTAACAGGACAGGTTGAAGAGACCCAGTACTTC
CASSLTGQVEETQYF
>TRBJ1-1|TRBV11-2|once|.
TGTGCCAGCAGCCCTTATCAGGGTAGAGACACTGAAGCTTTCTTT
CASSPYQGRDTEAFF
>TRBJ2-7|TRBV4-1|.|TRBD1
TGCGCCAGCAGCCAGAGTTCGAGCAGGGGGTTCTACGAGCAGTACTTC
CASSQSSSRGFYEQYF
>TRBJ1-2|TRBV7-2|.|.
TGTGCCAGCAGCTTATCGGGTTCTGCTAACTATGGCTACACCTTC
CASSLSGSANYGYTF
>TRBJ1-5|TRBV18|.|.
TGTGCCAGCTCACAGGCATCAGGGAGCAATCAGCCCCAGCATTTT
CASSQASGSNQPQHF
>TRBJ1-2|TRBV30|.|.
TGTGCCTGGAGTGTAGATAACTATGGCTACACCTTC
CAWSVDNYGYTF
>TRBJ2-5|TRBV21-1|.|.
TGTGCCAGCAGCAAACCTCTTGGGGGGGGCGAAGAGACCCAGTACTTC
CASSKPLGGGEETQYF
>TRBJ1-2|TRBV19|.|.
TGTGCCACCCAACCCGGGTCGACTAACTATGGCTACACCTTC
CATQPGSTNYGYTF
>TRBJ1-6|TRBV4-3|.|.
TGCGCCAGCAGCCAGAACGCTGGAGGAGGGAATTCACCCCTCCACTTT
CASSQNAGGGNSPLHF
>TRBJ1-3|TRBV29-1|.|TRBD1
TGCAGCGCCTCGACAGGGGCCGCTGGAAACACCATATATTTT
CSASTGAAGNTIYF
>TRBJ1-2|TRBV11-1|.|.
TGTGCCAGCAGCCCAAAGTGGGGACCGCTTTATGAAGGCTACACCTTC
CASSPKWGPLYEGYTF
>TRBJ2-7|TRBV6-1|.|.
TGTGCCAGCAGTGAGGGCTTCTACGAGCAGTACTTC
CASSEGFYEQYF
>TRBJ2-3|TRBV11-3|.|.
TGTGCCAGCAGCTTAGGAAGTGGACAGTTATCCACAGATACGCAGTATTTT
CASSLGSGQLSTDTQYF